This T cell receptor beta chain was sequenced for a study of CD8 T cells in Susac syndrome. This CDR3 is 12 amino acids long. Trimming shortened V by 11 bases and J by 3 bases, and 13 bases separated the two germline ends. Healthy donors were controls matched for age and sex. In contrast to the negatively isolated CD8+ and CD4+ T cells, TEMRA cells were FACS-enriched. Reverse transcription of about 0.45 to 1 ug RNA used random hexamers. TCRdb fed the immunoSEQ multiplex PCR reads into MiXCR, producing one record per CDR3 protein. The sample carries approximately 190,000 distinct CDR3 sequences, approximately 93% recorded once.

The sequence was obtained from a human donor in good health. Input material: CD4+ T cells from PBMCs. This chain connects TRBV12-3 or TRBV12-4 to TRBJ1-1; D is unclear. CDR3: CASDGDYTEAFF. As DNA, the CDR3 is TGTGCCTCAGATGGGGATTACACTGAAGCTTTCTTT.